Listed below are T cell receptor beta chains from one sample, sequenced in a study of OX40 agonist ivuxolimab in advanced cancers. Profiled with immunoSEQ multiplex PCR; TCRdb holds only in-frame clones, not every one. The sample comprises 45,000 to 65,000 clones, about nine tenths of which are singletons, and under 8% rests with the top ten. This specimen consisted of CD4+ or CD8+ T cells sorted from blood, obtained in a trial of the OX40 agonist ivuxolimab. The origin of the receptors is an adult with an advanced solid tumor such as melanoma, head and neck, liver or kidney cancer. CDR3s include the opening cysteine and the closing phenylalanine or tryptophan. The D gene is left open where the match is weak. Clone size, where shown, is once, few, many, or a class for clones that have expanded.

clone_size: .
v_call: TRBV5-6
d_call: TRBD2
j_call: TRBJ2-1
cdr3_nt: TGTGCCAGCAGCTTGTGGGGGGTAGCGGGTTACAATGAGCAGTTCTTC
cdr3_aa: CASSLWGVAGYNEQFF

clone_size: .
v_call: TRBV30
d_call: TRBD1
j_call: TRBJ1-1
cdr3_nt: TGTGCCTGGGACAGGGGGCTGGGAACTGAAGCTTTCTTT
cdr3_aa: CAWDRGLGTEAFF

clone_size: .
v_call: TRBV9
d_call: TRBD1
j_call: TRBJ2-6
cdr3_nt: TGTGCCAGCAGCGGGAGACAGGGGTCTGGCTCTGGGGCCAACGTCCTGACTTTC
cdr3_aa: CASSGRQGSGSGANVLTF

clone_size: .
v_call: TRBV6-5
d_call: .
j_call: TRBJ1-6
cdr3_nt: TGTGCCAGCAGTTACTCGGCGCGCAATTCACCCCTCCACTTT
cdr3_aa: CASSYSARNSPLHF

clone_size: .
v_call: TRBV6-1
d_call: .
j_call: TRBJ1-4
cdr3_nt: TGTGCCAGCAGGGATCTACAGGTCTATAATGAAAAACTGTTTTTT
cdr3_aa: CASRDLQVYNEKLFF

clone_size: .
v_call: TRBV6-5
d_call: .
j_call: TRBJ2-5
cdr3_nt: TGTGCCAGCAGTTACCTTAACGTGGGGGGCGTAGAGACCCAGTACTTC
cdr3_aa: CASSYLNVGGVETQYF

clone_size: .
v_call: TRBV5-6
d_call: .
j_call: TRBJ2-7
cdr3_nt: TGTGCCAGCAGCTTGGCAGGTTTTGCATTTTCCTACGAGCAGTACTTC
cdr3_aa: CASSLAGFAFSYEQYF

clone_size: .
v_call: TRBV5-6
d_call: .
j_call: TRBJ1-2
cdr3_nt: TGTGCCAGCAGCCCTACGACTTTTCACTATGGCTACACCTTC
cdr3_aa: CASSPTTFHYGYTF

clone_size: few
v_call: TRBV10-1
d_call: .
j_call: TRBJ1-3
cdr3_nt: TGCGCCAGCAGTCCACACGGAGGACCCGACTCTGGAAACACCATATATTTT
cdr3_aa: CASSPHGGPDSGNTIYF

clone_size: .
v_call: TRBV5-1
d_call: TRBD2
j_call: TRBJ2-3
cdr3_nt: TGCGCCAGCAGCGCCCGACTAGCGGGAGCCTCGCAGTATTTT
cdr3_aa: CASSARLAGASQYF

clone_size: .
v_call: TRBV5-4
d_call: TRBD2
j_call: TRBJ2-1
cdr3_nt: TGTGCCAGCAGCCCCCCGCCCAGCGGGAGGGTATTGGATGAGCAGTTCTTC
cdr3_aa: CASSPPPSGRVLDEQFF

clone_size: .
v_call: TRBV7-8
d_call: .
j_call: TRBJ2-7
cdr3_nt: TGTGCCAGCACCTCTAGAAGGGCCTACGAGCAGTACTTC
cdr3_aa: CASTSRRAYEQYF

clone_size: .
v_call: TRBV9
d_call: .
j_call: TRBJ2-5
cdr3_nt: TGTGCCAGCAGCCCCTCCCGCGGGGAGACCCAGTACTTC
cdr3_aa: CASSPSRGETQYF

clone_size: .
v_call: TRBV7-8
d_call: .
j_call: TRBJ1-2
cdr3_nt: TGTGCCAGCAGCACCGGGACAAGATATGGCTACACCTTC
cdr3_aa: CASSTGTRYGYTF

clone_size: .
v_call: TRBV18
d_call: .
j_call: TRBJ1-4
cdr3_nt: TGTGCCAGCTCACCACCGGACAGTGGCGATGAAAAACTGTTTTTT
cdr3_aa: CASSPPDSGDEKLFF

clone_size: .
v_call: TRBV19
d_call: .
j_call: TRBJ2-7
cdr3_nt: TGTGCCAGTAGTATAGAGGGGTACGAGCAGTACTTC
cdr3_aa: CASSIEGYEQYF

clone_size: .
v_call: TRBV10-3
d_call: .
j_call: TRBJ1-3
cdr3_nt: TGTGCCATCAGTGCGACTGGGTTCAGCCCCTCGGGAAACACCATATATTTT
cdr3_aa: CAISATGFSPSGNTIYF

clone_size: .
v_call: TRBV30
d_call: .
j_call: TRBJ1-1
cdr3_nt: TGTGCCTGGAGTGTGGGCAGGAACACTGAAGCTTTCTTT
cdr3_aa: CAWSVGRNTEAFF

clone_size: .
v_call: TRBV11-2
d_call: TRBD1
j_call: TRBJ1-2
cdr3_nt: TGTGCCAGCAGCGCCTGGGACAGGGGAAATAATGGCTACACCTTC
cdr3_aa: CASSAWDRGNNGYTF

clone_size: .
v_call: TRBV7-2
d_call: .
j_call: TRBJ1-5
cdr3_nt: TGTGCCAGCAGCTTAGCCCCAGTGGATCAGCCCCAGCATTTT
cdr3_aa: CASSLAPVDQPQHF

clone_size: few
v_call: TRBV30
d_call: .
j_call: TRBJ1-5
cdr3_nt: TGTGCCTGGGCGAGGGAGGGAAATCAGCCCCAGCATTTT
cdr3_aa: CAWAREGNQPQHF

clone_size: .
v_call: TRBV28
d_call: TRBD2
j_call: TRBJ2-3
cdr3_nt: TGTGCCAGCAGTTTTGCGGGGGGCACAGATACGCAGTATTTT
cdr3_aa: CASSFAGGTDTQYF

clone_size: .
v_call: TRBV15
d_call: .
j_call: TRBJ1-3
cdr3_nt: TGTGCCACCAGCAGAGACCGACTCTCTGGAAACACCATATATTTT
cdr3_aa: CATSRDRLSGNTIYF

clone_size: .
v_call: TRBV5-4
d_call: .
j_call: TRBJ2-1
cdr3_nt: TGTGCCAGCAGCTTGGTAGCGGTTTTCTCCTACAATGAGCAGTTCTTC
cdr3_aa: CASSLVAVFSYNEQFF

clone_size: .
v_call: TRBV4-2
d_call: TRBD2
j_call: TRBJ2-3
cdr3_nt: TGTGCCAGCAGCCCCGGACTAGCGGGTCTTAACACAGATACGCAGTATTTT
cdr3_aa: CASSPGLAGLNTDTQYF

clone_size: .
v_call: TRBV28
d_call: .
j_call: TRBJ2-7
cdr3_nt: TGTGCCAGCAGCCAACCTGATTACGAGCAGTACTTC
cdr3_aa: CASSQPDYEQYF

clone_size: few
v_call: TRBV12-5
d_call: .
j_call: TRBJ2-2
cdr3_nt: TGTGCTAGTGGTTTGCAGGGCACGACCGGGGAGCTGTTTTTT
cdr3_aa: CASGLQGTTGELFF

clone_size: once
v_call: TRBV9
d_call: .
j_call: TRBJ2-2
cdr3_nt: TGTGCCAGCAGGAGAAGCGATGTCACCGGGGAGCTGTTTTTT
cdr3_aa: CASRRSDVTGELFF

clone_size: .
v_call: TRBV7-9
d_call: .
j_call: TRBJ1-1
cdr3_nt: TGTGCCAGCAGCCCGGGAGGTCGGAACACTGAAGCTTTCTTT
cdr3_aa: CASSPGGRNTEAFF

clone_size: few
v_call: TRBV30
d_call: .
j_call: TRBJ1-1
cdr3_nt: TGTGCCTGGACTTCTCAGGGAGGAACTGAAGCTTTCTTT
cdr3_aa: CAWTSQGGTEAFF

clone_size: few
v_call: TRBV12-5
d_call: TRBD1
j_call: TRBJ2-7
cdr3_nt: TGTGCTAGTGGTGCGGGACAGGGGGCAGGGGAGCAGTACTTC
cdr3_aa: CASGAGQGAGEQYF

clone_size: .
v_call: TRBV9
d_call: TRBD1
j_call: TRBJ2-3
cdr3_nt: TGTGCCAGCAGCGGCCCCCGCAGGGGGTTACACACAGATACGCAGTATTTT
cdr3_aa: CASSGPRRGLHTDTQYF

clone_size: once
v_call: TRBV15
d_call: .
j_call: TRBJ2-7
cdr3_nt: TGTGCCACCAGCAGAGGGGAATGGGACGCTTCCTACGAGCAGTACTTC
cdr3_aa: CATSRGEWDASYEQYF

clone_size: .
v_call: TRBV11-3
d_call: TRBD1
j_call: TRBJ2-5
cdr3_nt: TGTGCCAGCAGCCCGGGACAGGGGTTACAAGAGACCCAGTACTTC
cdr3_aa: CASSPGQGLQETQYF

clone_size: .
v_call: TRBV10-3
d_call: .
j_call: TRBJ1-2
cdr3_nt: TGTGCCATCAGCGGACAGTCTGGGTCCTATGGCTACACCTTC
cdr3_aa: CAISGQSGSYGYTF

clone_size: .
v_call: TRBV4-2
d_call: TRBD2
j_call: TRBJ2-7
cdr3_nt: TGTGCCAGCAGCCAAGTGGCACTAGCGGGAGGGGAGCAGTACTTC
cdr3_aa: CASSQVALAGGEQYF

clone_size: .
v_call: TRBV5-1
d_call: TRBD1
j_call: TRBJ2-3
cdr3_nt: TGCGCCAGCAGCTTGATGGGACAGACAACCCAGTATTTT
cdr3_aa: CASSLMGQTTQYF

clone_size: .
v_call: TRBV5-4
d_call: .
j_call: TRBJ2-1
cdr3_nt: TGTGCCAGCAGCTTAGTCAACAATGAGCAGTTCTTC
cdr3_aa: CASSLVNNEQFF

clone_size: .
v_call: TRBV27
d_call: TRBD2
j_call: TRBJ2-7
cdr3_nt: TGTGCCAGCAGTTTCGGGACTAATTACGAGCAGTACTTC
cdr3_aa: CASSFGTNYEQYF

clone_size: .
v_call: TRBV18
d_call: .
j_call: TRBJ1-2
cdr3_nt: TGTGCCAGCTCACCGCCCGAGGCCAGCAACTATGGCTACACCTTC
cdr3_aa: CASSPPEASNYGYTF

clone_size: once
v_call: TRBV7-8
d_call: TRBD1
j_call: TRBJ2-4
cdr3_nt: TGTGCCAGCACCCCGAGGACAGGGGGCTTGGCCAAAAACATTCAGTACTTC
cdr3_aa: CASTPRTGGLAKNIQYF

clone_size: .
v_call: TRBV11-2
d_call: .
j_call: TRBJ2-3
cdr3_nt: TGTGCCAGCAGCTTTCCCCCGGGGGATACGCAGTATTTT
cdr3_aa: CASSFPPGDTQYF

clone_size: .
v_call: TRBV30
d_call: .
j_call: TRBJ1-2
cdr3_nt: TGTGCCTGGGAAGGGGCCGAGAACTTCGCGGGGCCCTATGGCTACACCTTC
cdr3_aa: CAWEGAENFAGPYGYTF

clone_size: .
v_call: TRBV10-3
d_call: TRBD1
j_call: TRBJ1-2
cdr3_nt: TGTGCCATCAGTGAGTCAAGACAGGGGGCAGGTGGCTACACCTTC
cdr3_aa: CAISESRQGAGGYTF